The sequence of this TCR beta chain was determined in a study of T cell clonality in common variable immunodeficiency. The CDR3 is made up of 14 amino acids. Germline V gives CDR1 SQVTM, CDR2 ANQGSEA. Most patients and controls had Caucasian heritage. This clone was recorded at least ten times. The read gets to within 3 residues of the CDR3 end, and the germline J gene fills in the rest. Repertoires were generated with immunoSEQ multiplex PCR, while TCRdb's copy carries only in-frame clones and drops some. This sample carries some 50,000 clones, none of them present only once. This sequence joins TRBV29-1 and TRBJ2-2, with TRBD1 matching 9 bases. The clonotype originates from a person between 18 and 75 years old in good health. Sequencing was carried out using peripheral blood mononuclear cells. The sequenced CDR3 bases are TGCAGCGTAGACGTACAGGGGGCTAATGAAAAG. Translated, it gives CSVDVQGANEK. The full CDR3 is CSVDVQGANEKLFF.